These T cell receptor beta chains were read from a single sample in a study of graft-versus-host responses after intestinal transplantation. Produced via immunoSEQ multiplex PCR; TCRdb's table is partial and in-frame only. The table includes fewer than 25,000 clones, about 39% detected once. This sample comprised alloreactive CD4+ T cells from a mixed lymphocyte reaction culture, obtained before intestinal transplant. These receptors were taken from a human patient who received an intestinal transplant. The CDR3 runs from the conserved cysteine through the conserved F or W. A D gene is named only where the DNA matches it firmly. Expanded clones get a size class; other rows say once, few or many, or leave the size out.

v_call: TRBV13
clone_size: -
j_call: TRBJ1-4
d_call: -
cdr3_aa: CASSSDQVRSKLFF
cdr3_nt: TGTGCCAGCAGCTCAGATCAAGTGAGGAGTAAACTGTTTTTT

v_call: TRBV5-4
clone_size: -
j_call: TRBJ2-7
d_call: -
cdr3_aa: CASSQGGQSYEQYF
cdr3_nt: TGTGCCAGCAGCCAAGGTGGACAGTCCTACGAGCAGTACTTC

v_call: TRBV6-5
clone_size: once
j_call: TRBJ1-2
d_call: -
cdr3_aa: CASTEGSYGYTF
cdr3_nt: TGTGCCAGCACCGAGGGCAGCTATGGCTACACCTTC

v_call: TRBV4-1
clone_size: -
j_call: TRBJ1-2
d_call: -
cdr3_aa: CASSQQYTRYSYTF
cdr3_nt: TGCGCCAGCAGCCAACAGTACACCAGGTACAGCTACACCTTC

v_call: TRBV11-3
clone_size: few
j_call: TRBJ2-5
d_call: TRBD2
cdr3_aa: CASSPQGLAGEETQYF
cdr3_nt: TGTGCCAGCAGCCCCCAGGGACTAGCGGGGGAAGAGACCCAGTACTTC

v_call: TRBV6-6
clone_size: -
j_call: TRBJ1-5
d_call: -
cdr3_aa: CASSYSSQPQHF
cdr3_nt: TGTGCCAGCAGTTACTCCTCCCAGCCCCAGCATTTT

v_call: TRBV19
clone_size: -
j_call: TRBJ2-7
d_call: -
cdr3_aa: CASSTRDSYEQYF
cdr3_nt: TGTGCCAGTAGTACTCGGGATTCCTACGAGCAGTACTTC

v_call: TRBV5-1
clone_size: medium-sized
j_call: TRBJ1-3
d_call: TRBD1
cdr3_aa: CASSLAEGAPSGNTIYF
cdr3_nt: TGCGCCAGCAGCTTGGCCGAGGGGGCACCCTCTGGAAACACCATATATTTT

v_call: TRBV27
clone_size: -
j_call: TRBJ2-2
d_call: TRBD2
cdr3_aa: CASSFQRGAGELFF
cdr3_nt: TGTGCCAGCAGTTTCCAGCGGGGGGCCGGGGAGCTGTTTTTT

v_call: TRBV28
clone_size: once
j_call: TRBJ1-1
d_call: TRBD1
cdr3_aa: CASSLWGLTGGTEAFF
cdr3_nt: TGTGCCAGCAGTTTATGGGGACTTACAGGGGGCACTGAAGCTTTCTTT

v_call: TRBV30
clone_size: -
j_call: TRBJ1-2
d_call: -
cdr3_aa: CAWSSMRRNYGYTF
cdr3_nt: TGTGCCTGGAGTTCAATGAGAAGAAACTATGGCTACACCTTC